Each of the 10 T cell receptor beta chains below was sequenced from the same sample in a study of PD-1 blockade in classical Hodgkin lymphoma (dated by TCRdb to the early 2020s). Library creation used the immunoSEQ multiplex PCR assay. TCRdb took this table from immuneACCESS and kept in-frame rearrangements with V and J called. Such tables lack part of the clones; where checked against another copy, unresolved V genes explain under half of the gap, and the rest is unexplained. The sample contains some 20,000 clones, about 80% of them found a single time. The ten largest clones capture roughly 17% of the sample. The sample's time point label is to be understood as: cycle 2 day 1 (C2D1) of nivolumab. Every trial patient had relapsed after autologous stem cell transplantation, and cohorts A, B and C differed in prior brentuximab vedotin exposure. This sample comprised peripheral blood mononuclear cells (PBMCs), obtained before the second cycle of nivolumab. The source of these receptors is a human donor with classical Hodgkin lymphoma.

V and J are TRBV2 and TRBJ1-1; 7 positions match TRBD1. The germline gives CDR1 SNHLY, CDR2 FYNNEI. The V segment lost 8 bases and the J segment 4 bases; nucleotides outside the gene matches: 7. The CDR3 contains 13 residues. This chain's CDR3 is CASADRVFTEAFF. The DNA for the CDR3 is TGTGCCAGCGCTGACAGGGTATTCACTGAAGCTTTCTTT.

The rearrangement uses TRBV14 and TRBJ2-2; possibly TRBD1 or TRBD2 for D (6 bases each). V lost 7 bases, J lost 6 bases, and 18 bases lay in between. The CDR3 runs 15 residues. The germline CDR1 and CDR2 sequences are SGHDN and FVKESK. The CDR3 reads CASNPGAPMSGELFF. The CDR3, as DNA: TGTGCCAGCAATCCGGGGGCGCCGATGTCCGGGGAGCTGTTTTTT.

This clone was observed once. The chain recombines TRBV9 with TRBJ2-1; 13 bases align to TRBD2. Unmatched junction bases numbered 7, after V lost 4 bases and J lost 12 bases. The CDR3 has 14 residues. Germline V gene sequence: CDR1 SGDLS, CDR2 YYNGEE. This CDR3 is CASSPGLAGVGQFF. The CDR3 DNA is TGTGCCAGCAGCCCAGGACTAGCGGGAGTAGGGCAGTTCTTC.

The CDR3 region is CASSQGRRREQYF. The CDR3 nucleotides are TGTGCCAGTAGCCAAGGACGGCGTCGAGAGCAGTACTTC. The chain has TRBV19 and TRBJ2-7; D gene ambiguous. Germline V gene lookup returns CDR1 LNHDA and CDR2 SQIVND (reference sequence). Between the trimmed V and J ends, which lost 6 bases and 7 bases, there was a span of 16 bases. The CDR3 is 13 amino acids.

CDR3 loop: CASSLVLAGTYNEQFF. The DNA of the CDR3 is TGTGCCAGCAGTTTGGTGCTAGCGGGGACGTACAATGAGCAGTTCTTC. The rearrangement joins TRBV28 to TRBJ2-1, with 9 bases fitting TRBD2. Trimming took 3 bases from V and 4 from J; bases not matched to a gene: 7. CDR1 is MDHEN and CDR2 is SYDVKM in the germline V gene. This CDR3 has 16 residues.

Written as DNA, the CDR3 is TGTGCCAGCAGTACATATCGTACAGGGGCGTCCTATGGCTACACCTTC. Its protein product is CASSTYRTGASYGYTF. The chain carries TRBV6-9 and TRBJ1-2; 7 nucleotides agree with TRBD1. CDR1 is MNHGY, CDR2 SVAAGI, per germline. The CDR3 consists of 16 residues. The V and J ends lost 5 bases and 4 bases, in that order; junction bases with no gene match: 13.

The chain couples TRBV19 to TRBJ2-1; D is uncertain. The CDR3 length is 13 residues. Germline V gives CDR1 LNHDA, CDR2 SQIVND (reference sequence). The ends were cut back, 7 bases at V and 6 bases at J, with 13 bases in the middle. The CDR3 DNA reads as TGTGCCAGTACGGCCAATAGAGGCAATGAGCAGTTCTTC. Translated, it gives CASTANRGNEQFF.

This chain joins TRBV4-1 and TRBJ2-2; the match to TRBD1 covers 10 bases. V trimming: 4 bases; J trimming: 7 bases; junction bases outside the gene matches: 24. The CDR3 covers 21 residues. The germline V gene has CDR1 MGHRA and CDR2 YSYEKL. CDR3 residues: CASSPFPTLLPGQGNIGELFF. CDR3 DNA sequence: TGCGCCAGCAGCCCCTTCCCCACACTCCTTCCGGGACAGGGGAATATCGGGGAGCTGTTTTTT.

V and J are TRBV7-2 and TRBJ2-4; D gene uncertain. This CDR3 is 14 amino acids long. CDR1 is SGHTA and CDR2 is FQGNSA in the germline V gene. The ends were cut back, 2 bases at V and 2 bases at J, with 7 bases in the middle. DNA for the CDR3: TGTGCCAGCAGCTTAACGGCCCCCAAAAACATTCAGTACTTC. It specifies CASSLTAPKNIQYF. The variable domain in full, with the rest retrieved from reference TRBV7-2 and TRBJ2-4, is GAGVSQSPSNKVTEKGKDVELRCDPISGHTALYWYRQSLGQGLEFLIYFQGNSAPDKSGLPSDRFSAERTGGSVSTLTIQRTQQEDSAVYLCASSLTAPKNIQYFGAGTRLSVL.

In DNA, the CDR3 is TGTGCCAGCAGTTTATCCTCCAGGCCGTACAATGAGCAGTTCTTC. It codes for CASSLSSRPYNEQFF. This chain uses TRBV27 with TRBJ2-1; D remains unclear. Germline V gene sequence: CDR1 MNHEY, CDR2 SMNVEV (reference sequence). The CDR3 spans 15 residues. V gave up 0 bases and J gave up 4 bases, with 10 bases separating them.